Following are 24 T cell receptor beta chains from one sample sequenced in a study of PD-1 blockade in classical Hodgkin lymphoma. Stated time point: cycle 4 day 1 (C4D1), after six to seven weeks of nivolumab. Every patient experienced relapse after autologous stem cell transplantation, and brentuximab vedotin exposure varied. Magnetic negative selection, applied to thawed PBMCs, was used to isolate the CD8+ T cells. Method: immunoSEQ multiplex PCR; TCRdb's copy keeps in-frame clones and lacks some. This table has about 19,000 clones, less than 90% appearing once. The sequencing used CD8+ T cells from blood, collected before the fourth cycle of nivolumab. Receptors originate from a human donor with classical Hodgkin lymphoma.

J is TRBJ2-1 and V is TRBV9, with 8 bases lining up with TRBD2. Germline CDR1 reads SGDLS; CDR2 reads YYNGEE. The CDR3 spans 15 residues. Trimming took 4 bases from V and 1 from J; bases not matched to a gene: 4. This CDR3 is CASSPGTSSYNEQFF. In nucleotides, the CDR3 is TGTGCCAGCAGCCCAGGGACTAGTTCCTACAATGAGCAGTTCTTC.

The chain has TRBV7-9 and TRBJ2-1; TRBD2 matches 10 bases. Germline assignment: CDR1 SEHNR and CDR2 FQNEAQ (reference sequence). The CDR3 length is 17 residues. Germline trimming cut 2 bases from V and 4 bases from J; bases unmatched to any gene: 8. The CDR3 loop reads CASSLLVGLAVYNEQFF. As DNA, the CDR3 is TGTGCCAGCAGCTTACTCGTAGGACTAGCGGTTTACAATGAGCAGTTCTTC.

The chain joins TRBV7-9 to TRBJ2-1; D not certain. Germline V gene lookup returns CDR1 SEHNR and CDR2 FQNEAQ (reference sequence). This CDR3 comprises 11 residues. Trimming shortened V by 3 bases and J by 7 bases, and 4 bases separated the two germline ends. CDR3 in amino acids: CASSLANEQFF. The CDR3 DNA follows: TGTGCCAGCAGCTTGGCGAATGAGCAGTTCTTC.

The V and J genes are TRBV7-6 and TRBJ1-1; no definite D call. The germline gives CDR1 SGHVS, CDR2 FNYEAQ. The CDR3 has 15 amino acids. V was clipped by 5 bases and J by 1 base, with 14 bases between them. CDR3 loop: CASSLLNSGNTEAFF. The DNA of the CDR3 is TGTGCCAGCAGCCTCCTCAACTCAGGGAACACTGAAGCTTTCTTT.

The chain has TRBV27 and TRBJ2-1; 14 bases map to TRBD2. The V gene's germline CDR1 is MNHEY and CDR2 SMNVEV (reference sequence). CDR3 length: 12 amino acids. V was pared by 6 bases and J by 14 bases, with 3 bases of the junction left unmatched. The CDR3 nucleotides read TGTGCCAGCAGGACTAGCGGGAGGGTAGAGTTCTTC. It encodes CASRTSGRVEFF.

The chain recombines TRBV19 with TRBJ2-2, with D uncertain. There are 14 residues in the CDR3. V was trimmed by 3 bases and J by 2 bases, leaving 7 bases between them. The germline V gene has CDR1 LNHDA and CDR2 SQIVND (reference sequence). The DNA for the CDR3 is TGTGCCAGTAGTATCGTTAGCAACACCGGGGAGCTGTTTTTT. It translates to CASSIVSNTGELFF.

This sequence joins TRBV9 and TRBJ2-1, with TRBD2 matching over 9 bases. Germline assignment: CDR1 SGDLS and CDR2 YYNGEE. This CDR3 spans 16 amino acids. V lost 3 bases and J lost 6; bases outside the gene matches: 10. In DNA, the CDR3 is TGTGCCAGCAGCGCCCCCAGGGCGGGAGGGCTCAATGAGCAGTTCTTC. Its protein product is CASSAPRAGGLNEQFF.

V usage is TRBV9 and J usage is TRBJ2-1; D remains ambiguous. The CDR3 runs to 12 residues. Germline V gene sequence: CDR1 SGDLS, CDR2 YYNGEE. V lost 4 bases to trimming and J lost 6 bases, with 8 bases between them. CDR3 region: CASSPRPNEQFF. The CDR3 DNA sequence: TGTGCCAGCAGCCCACGTCCCAATGAGCAGTTCTTC.

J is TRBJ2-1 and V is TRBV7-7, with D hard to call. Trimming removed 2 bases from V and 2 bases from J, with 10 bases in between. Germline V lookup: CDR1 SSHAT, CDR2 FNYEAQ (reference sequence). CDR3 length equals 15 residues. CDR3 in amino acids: CASSLQPSPYNEQFF. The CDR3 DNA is TGTGCCAGCAGCTTACAACCCTCTCCCTACAATGAGCAGTTCTTC.

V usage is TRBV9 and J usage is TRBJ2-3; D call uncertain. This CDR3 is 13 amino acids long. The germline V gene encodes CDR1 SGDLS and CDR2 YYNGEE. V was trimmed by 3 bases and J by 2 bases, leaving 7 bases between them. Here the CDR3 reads CASSATNTDTQYF. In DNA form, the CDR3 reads TGTGCCAGCAGCGCAACGAACACAGATACGCAGTATTTT.

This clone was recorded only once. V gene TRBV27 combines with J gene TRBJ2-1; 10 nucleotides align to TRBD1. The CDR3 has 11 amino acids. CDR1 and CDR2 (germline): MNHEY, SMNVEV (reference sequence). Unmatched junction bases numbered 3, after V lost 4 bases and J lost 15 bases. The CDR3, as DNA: TGTGCCAGCAGTTGGGGACAGGGGTGGTTCTTC. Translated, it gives CASSWGQGWFF.

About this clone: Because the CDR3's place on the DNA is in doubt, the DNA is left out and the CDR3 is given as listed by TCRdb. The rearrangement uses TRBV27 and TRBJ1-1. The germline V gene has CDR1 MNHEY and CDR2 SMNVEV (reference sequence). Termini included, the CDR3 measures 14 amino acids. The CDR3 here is CASTSGFGPSEAFF.

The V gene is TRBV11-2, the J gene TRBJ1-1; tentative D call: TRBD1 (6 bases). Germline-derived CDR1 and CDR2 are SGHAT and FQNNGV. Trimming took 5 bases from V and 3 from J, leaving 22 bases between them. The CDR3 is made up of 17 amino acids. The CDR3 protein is CASSLQGTSSRDTEAFF. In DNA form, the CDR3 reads TGTGCCAGCAGCCTGCAGGGGACCTCCTCCCGGGACACTGAAGCTTTCTTT.

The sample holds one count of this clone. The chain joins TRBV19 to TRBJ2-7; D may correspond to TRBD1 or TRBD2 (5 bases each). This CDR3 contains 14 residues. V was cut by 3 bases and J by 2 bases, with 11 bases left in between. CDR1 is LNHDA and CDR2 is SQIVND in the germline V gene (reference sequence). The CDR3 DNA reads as TGTGCCAGTAGTATTGAAGGGACCCCCTACGAGCAGTACTTC. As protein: CASSIEGTPYEQYF.

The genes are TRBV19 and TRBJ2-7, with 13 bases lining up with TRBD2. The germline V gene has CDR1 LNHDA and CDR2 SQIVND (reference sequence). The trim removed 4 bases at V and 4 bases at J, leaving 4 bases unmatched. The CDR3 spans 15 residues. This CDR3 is CASSTGLAGAYEQYF. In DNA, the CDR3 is TGTGCCAGTAGTACTGGACTAGCGGGAGCTTACGAGCAGTACTTC. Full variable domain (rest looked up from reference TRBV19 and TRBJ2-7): DGGITQSPKYLFRKEGQNVTLSCEQNLNHDAMYWYRQDPGQGLRLIYYSQIVNDFQKGDIAEGYSVSREKKESFPLTVTSAQKNPTAFYLCASSTGLAGAYEQYFGPGTRLTVT.

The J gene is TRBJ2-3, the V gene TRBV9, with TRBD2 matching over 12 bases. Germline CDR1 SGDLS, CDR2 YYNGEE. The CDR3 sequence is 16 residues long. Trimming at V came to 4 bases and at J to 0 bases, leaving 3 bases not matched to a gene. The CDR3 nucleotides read TGTGCCAGCAGCCCAGGGACTAGCGGGAGCACAGATACGCAGTATTTT. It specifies CASSPGTSGSTDTQYF.

Here the CDR3 DNA reads TGTGCCAGCAGTTACGTAGCGGGGACCTCCTACGAGCAGTACTTC. Protein sequence: CASSYVAGTSYEQYF. The J gene is TRBJ2-7, the V gene TRBV6-5, with TRBD2 identical over 8 bases. CDR3 length: 15 amino acids. CDR1 and CDR2 from the germline V gene are MNHEY and SVGAGI. The V segment lost 2 bases and the J segment 0 bases; nucleotides outside the gene matches: 3.

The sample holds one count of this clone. The CDR3 is CASSSQGSYEQYF. CDR3 sequence (DNA): TGTGCCAGCAGCTCGCAGGGGTCCTACGAGCAGTACTTC. The rearrangement links TRBV7-9 to TRBJ2-7; a weak D match, TRBD1 (6 bases). V lost 4 bases and J 1 base, leaving 8 bases between the germline ends. Per the germline V gene, CDR1 is SEHNR and CDR2 is FQNEAQ (reference sequence). The CDR3 totals 13 residues.

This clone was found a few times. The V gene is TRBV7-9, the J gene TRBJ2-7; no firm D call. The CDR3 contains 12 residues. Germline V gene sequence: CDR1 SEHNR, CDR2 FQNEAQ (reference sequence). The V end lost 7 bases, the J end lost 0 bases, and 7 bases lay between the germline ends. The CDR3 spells CASTDISYEQYF. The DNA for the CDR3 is TGTGCCAGCACTGATATCTCCTACGAGCAGTACTTC.

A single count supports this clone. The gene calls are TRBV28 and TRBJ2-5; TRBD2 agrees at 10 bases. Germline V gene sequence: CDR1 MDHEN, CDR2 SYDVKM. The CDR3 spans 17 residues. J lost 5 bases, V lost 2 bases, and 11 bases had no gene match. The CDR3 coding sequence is TGTGCCAGCAGTTTACGGCTAGCGGGAGCGGATGGGGAGACCCAGTACTTC. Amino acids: CASSLRLAGADGETQYF.

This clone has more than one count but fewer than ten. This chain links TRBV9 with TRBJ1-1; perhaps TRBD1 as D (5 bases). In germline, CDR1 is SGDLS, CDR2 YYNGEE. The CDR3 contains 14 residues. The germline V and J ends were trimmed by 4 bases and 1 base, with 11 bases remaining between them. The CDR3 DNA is TGTGCCAGCAGCCCACGGACACAGAACACTGAAGCTTTCTTT. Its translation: CASSPRTQNTEAFF.

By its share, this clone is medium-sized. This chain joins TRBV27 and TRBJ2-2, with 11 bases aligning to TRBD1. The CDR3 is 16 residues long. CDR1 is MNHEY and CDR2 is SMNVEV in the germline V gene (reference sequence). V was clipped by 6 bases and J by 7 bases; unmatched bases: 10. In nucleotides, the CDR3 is TGTGCCAGCAGCCGAGGGACAGGGGGTCAGTACGGGGAGCTGTTTTTT. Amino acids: CASSRGTGGQYGELFF.

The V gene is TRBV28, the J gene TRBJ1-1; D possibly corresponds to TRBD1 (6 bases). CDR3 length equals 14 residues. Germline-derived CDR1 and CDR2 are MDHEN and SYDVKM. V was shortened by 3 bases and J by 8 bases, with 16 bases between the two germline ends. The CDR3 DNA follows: TGTGCCAGCAGTTTCGCCCTTTCGGGGGCCGAAGCTTTCTTT. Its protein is CASSFALSGAEAFF.

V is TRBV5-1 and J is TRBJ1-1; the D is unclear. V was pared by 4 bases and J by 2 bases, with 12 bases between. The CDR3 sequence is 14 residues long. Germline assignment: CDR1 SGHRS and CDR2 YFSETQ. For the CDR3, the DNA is TGCGCCAGCAGCGAGGGTAGGGCTAACACTGAAGCTTTCTTT. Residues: CASSEGRANTEAFF. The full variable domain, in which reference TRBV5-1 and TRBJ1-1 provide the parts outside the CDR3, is KAGVTQTPRYLIKTRGQQVTLSCSPISGHRSVSWYQQTPGQGLQFLFEYFSETQRNKGNFPGRFSGRQFSNSRSEMNVSTLELGDSALYLCASSEGRANTEAFFGQGTRLTVV.